This T cell receptor (beta chain) was captured in a study of blood T cell repertoires in COVID-19. Background on the study: Donors in the United States, Italy and Spain gave samples during acute or convalescent COVID-19. Nucleic acid was either cDNA or gDNA, and it came from T cells, B-cell-depleted T cells, or PBMCs.

Measured with immunoSEQ multiplex PCR; TCRdb has only the in-frame clones, and not every one. The sample shows some 200,000 clones, roughly 89% of them seen only once. Trimming removed 5 bases at V and 1 base at J, with 15 bases between. Germline loops: CDR1 SGHTA, CDR2 FQGNSA. The CDR3 has 16 residues. The TCR was taken from a young man with active or convalescent COVID-19. Sequences were obtained from peripheral blood. V usage is TRBV7-2 and J usage is TRBJ2-4; the D gene is possibly TRBD1 (5 bases). In DNA form, the CDR3 reads TGTGCCAGCAGCCAAATCAGGGTATCGGCCAAAAACATTCAGTACTTC. Translated, it gives CASSQIRVSAKNIQYF. The complete variable domain, with remaining parts taken from reference TRBV7-2 and TRBJ2-4, reads GAGVSQSPSNKVTEKGKDVELRCDPISGHTALYWYRQSLGQGLEFLIYFQGNSAPDKSGLPSDRFSAERTGGSVSTLTIQRTQQEDSAVYLCASSQIRVSAKNIQYFGAGTRLSVL.